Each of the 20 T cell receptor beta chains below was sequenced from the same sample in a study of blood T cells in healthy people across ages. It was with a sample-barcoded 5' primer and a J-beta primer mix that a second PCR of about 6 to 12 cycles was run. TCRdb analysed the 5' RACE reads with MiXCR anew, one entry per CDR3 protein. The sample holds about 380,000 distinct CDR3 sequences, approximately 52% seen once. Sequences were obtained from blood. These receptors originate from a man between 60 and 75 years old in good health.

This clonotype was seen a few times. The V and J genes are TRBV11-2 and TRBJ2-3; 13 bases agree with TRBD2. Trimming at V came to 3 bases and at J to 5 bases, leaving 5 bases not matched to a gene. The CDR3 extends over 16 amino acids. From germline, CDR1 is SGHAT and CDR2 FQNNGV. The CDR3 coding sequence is TGTGCCAGCAGCTTTACTAGCGGGGGGGCGGGAGATACGCAGTATTTT. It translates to CASSFTSGGAGDTQYF.

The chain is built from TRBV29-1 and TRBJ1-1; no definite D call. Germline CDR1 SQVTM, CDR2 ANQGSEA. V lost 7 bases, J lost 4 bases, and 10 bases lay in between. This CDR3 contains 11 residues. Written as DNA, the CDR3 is TGCAGCGGCTTGTTAGGCACTGAAGCTTTCTTT. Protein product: CSGLLGTEAFF.

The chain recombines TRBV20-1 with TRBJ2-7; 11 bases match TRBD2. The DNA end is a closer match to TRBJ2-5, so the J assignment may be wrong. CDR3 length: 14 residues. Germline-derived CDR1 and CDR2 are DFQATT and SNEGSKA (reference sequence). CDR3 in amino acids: CSARASGRRETQYF. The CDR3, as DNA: TGCAGTGCTAGGGCTAGCGGGAGGCGAGAGACCCAGTACTTC.

In DNA form, the CDR3 reads TGTGCCATCAGTGGGTCGGTCGCGGGATCCTACGAGCAGTACTTC. Its translation is CAISGSVAGSYEQYF. The chain employs TRBV10-3 and TRBJ2-7; D is possibly TRBD2 (6 bases). The CDR3 has 15 residues. CDR1 and CDR2 (germline): ENHRY, SYGVKD. Trimming stripped 4 bases from V and 1 base from J, with 14 bases between.

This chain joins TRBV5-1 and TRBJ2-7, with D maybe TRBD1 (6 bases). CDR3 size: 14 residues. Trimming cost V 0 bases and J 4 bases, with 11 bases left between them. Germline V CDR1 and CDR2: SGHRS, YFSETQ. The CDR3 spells CASSLDRARYEQYF. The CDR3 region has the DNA TGCGCCAGCAGCTTGGACAGGGCCAGATACGAGCAGTACTTC.

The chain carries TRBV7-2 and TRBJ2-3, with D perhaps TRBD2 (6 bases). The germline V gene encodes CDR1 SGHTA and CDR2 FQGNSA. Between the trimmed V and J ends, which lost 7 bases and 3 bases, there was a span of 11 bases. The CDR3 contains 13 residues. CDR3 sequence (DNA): TGTGCCAGCAAGTCCGGGGGTACAGATACGCAGTATTTT. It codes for CASKSGGTDTQYF.

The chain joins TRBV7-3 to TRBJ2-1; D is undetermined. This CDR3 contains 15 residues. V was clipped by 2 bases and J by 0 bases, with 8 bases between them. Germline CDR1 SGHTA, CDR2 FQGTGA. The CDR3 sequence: CASSLAGHSYNEQFF. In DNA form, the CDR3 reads TGTGCCAGCAGCTTAGCCGGCCACTCCTACAATGAGCAGTTCTTC. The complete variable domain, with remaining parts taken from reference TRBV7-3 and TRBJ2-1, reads GAGVSQTPSNKVTEKGKYVELRCDPISGHTALYWYRQSLGQGPEFLIYFQGTGAADDSGLPNDRFFAVRPEGSVSTLKIQRTERGDSAVYLCASSLAGHSYNEQFFGPGTRLTVL.

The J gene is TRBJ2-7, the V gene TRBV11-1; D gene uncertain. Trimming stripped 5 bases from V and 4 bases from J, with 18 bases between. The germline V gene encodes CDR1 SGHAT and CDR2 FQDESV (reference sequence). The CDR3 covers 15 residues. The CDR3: CASSLETIGRYEQYF. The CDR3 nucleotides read TGTGCCAGCAGCCTAGAGACGATAGGCCGATACGAGCAGTACTTC. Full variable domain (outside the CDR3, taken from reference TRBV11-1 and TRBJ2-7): EAEVAQSPRYKITEKSQAVAFWCDPISGHATLYWYRQILGQGPELLVQFQDESVVDDSQLPKDRFSAERLKGVDSTLKIQPAELGDSAMYLCASSLETIGRYEQYFGPGTRLTVT.

CDR3 DNA: TGCGCCAGCAGTGAAGGGGGGGAGATCCAGTACTTC. Translated: CASSEGGEIQYF. This chain connects TRBV10-2 to TRBJ2-4; TRBD2 is a possible D gene (7 bases). CDR3 length: 12 amino acids. Looked up from germline, CDR1 is WSHSY and CDR2 is SAAADI. The ends were cut back, 3 bases at V and 13 bases at J, with 13 bases in the middle.

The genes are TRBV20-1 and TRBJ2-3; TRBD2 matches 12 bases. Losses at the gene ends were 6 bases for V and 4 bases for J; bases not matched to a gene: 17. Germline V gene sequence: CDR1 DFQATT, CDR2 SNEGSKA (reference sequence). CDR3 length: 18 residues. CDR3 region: CSAHNPPILAGGSDTQYF. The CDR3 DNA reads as TGCAGTGCCCATAACCCTCCGATTCTAGCGGGAGGGTCAGATACGCAGTATTTT.

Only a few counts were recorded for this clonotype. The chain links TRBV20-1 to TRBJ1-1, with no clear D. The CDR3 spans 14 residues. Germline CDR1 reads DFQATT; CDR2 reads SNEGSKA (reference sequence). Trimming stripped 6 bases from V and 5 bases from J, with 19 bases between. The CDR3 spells CSASRSSAGTEAFF. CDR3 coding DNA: TGCAGTGCCTCGAGATCTTCAGCGGGGACTGAAGCTTTCTTT.

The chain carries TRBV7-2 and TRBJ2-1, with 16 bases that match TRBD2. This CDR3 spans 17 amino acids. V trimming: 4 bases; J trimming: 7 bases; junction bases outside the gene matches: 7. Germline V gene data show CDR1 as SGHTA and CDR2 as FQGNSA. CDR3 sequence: CASSSGLAGGLGNEQFF. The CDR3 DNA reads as TGTGCCAGCAGCTCGGGACTAGCGGGGGGGCTTGGGAATGAGCAGTTCTTC. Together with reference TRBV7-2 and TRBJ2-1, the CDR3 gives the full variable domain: GAGVSQSPSNKVTEKGKDVELRCDPISGHTALYWYRQSLGQGLEFLIYFQGNSAPDKSGLPSDRFSAERTGGSVSTLTIQRTQQEDSAVYLCASSSGLAGGLGNEQFFGPGTRLTVL.

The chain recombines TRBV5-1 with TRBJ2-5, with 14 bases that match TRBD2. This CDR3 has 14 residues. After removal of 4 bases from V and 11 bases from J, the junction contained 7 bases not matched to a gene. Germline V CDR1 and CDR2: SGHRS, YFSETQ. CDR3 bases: TGCGCCAGCAGCCTGGGGACTAGCGGGGGTCAGCAGTACTTC. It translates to CASSLGTSGGQQYF.

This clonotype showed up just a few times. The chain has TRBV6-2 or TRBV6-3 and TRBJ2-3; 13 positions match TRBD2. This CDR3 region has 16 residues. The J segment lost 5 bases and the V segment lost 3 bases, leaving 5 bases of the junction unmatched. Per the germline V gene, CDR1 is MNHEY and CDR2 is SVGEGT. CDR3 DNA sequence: TGTGCCAGCAGTTATCCCGGACTAGCGGGAGTAGATACGCAGTATTTT. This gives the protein CASSYPGLAGVDTQYF.

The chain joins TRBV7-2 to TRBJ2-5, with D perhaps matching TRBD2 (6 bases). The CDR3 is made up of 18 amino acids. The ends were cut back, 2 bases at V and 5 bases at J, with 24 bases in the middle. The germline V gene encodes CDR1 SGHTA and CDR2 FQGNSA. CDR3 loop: CASSLRGGLSGRWETQYF. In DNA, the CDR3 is TGTGCCAGCAGCTTAAGGGGAGGACTGAGTGGGCGTTGGGAGACCCAGTACTTC.

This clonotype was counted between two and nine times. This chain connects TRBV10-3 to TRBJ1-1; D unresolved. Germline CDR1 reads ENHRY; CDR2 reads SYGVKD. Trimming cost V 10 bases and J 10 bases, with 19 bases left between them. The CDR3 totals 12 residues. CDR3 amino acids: CATKGSDVGAFF. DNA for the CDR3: TGTGCCACGAAGGGTTCTGATGTCGGAGCTTTCTTT.

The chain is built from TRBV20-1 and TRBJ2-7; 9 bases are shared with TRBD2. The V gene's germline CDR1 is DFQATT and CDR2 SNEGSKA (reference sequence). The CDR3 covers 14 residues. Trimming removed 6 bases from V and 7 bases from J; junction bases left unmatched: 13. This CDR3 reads CSAPPLAGTREQYF. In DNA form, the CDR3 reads TGCAGTGCACCTCCCCTAGCGGGAACGAGAGAGCAGTACTTC.

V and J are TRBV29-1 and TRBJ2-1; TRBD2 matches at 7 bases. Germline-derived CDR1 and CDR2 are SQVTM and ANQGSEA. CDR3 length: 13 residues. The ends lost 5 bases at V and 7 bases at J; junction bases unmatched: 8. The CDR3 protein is CSVLGEGLNEQFF. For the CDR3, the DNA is TGCAGCGTTCTAGGGGAGGGTTTGAATGAGCAGTTCTTC.

The CDR3 coding sequence is TGCGCCAGCAGATTTGGAGAGGGGACAGATACGCAGTATTTT. It specifies CASRFGEGTDTQYF. The chain is built from TRBV5-1 and TRBJ2-3; tentatively, D is TRBD1 or TRBD2 (5 bases each). The CDR3 extends over 14 amino acids. Trimming left V 5 bases short and J 3 bases short, with 13 bases between. The germline V gene encodes CDR1 SGHRS and CDR2 YFSETQ.

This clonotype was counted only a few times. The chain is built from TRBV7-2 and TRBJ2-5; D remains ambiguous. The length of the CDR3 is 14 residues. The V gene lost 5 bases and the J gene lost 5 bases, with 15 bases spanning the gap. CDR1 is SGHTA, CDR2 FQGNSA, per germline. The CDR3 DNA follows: TGTGCCAGCAGCCGGACCTACCTGGGGGAGACCCAGTACTTC. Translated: CASSRTYLGETQYF.